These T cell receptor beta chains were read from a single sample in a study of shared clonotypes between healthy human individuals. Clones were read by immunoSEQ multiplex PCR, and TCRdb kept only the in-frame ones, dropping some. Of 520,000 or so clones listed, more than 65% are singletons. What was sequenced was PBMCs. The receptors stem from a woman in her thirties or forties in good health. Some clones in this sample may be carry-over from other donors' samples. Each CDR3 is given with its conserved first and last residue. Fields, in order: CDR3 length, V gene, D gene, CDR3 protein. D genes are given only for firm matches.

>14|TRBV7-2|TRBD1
CASSYRTGEHEQYF
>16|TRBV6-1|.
CASSAGSRWGYNEQFF
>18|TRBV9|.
CASSVDQGLNSGANVLTF
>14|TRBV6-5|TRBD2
CASRTSANPGELFF
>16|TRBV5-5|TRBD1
CASSQTTGGMDQPQHF
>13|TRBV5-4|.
CASSLGGTDTQYF
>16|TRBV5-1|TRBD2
CASSLGTSGRKSEQFF
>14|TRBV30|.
CAWSVAGMTGELFF
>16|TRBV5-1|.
CASRHLSDSNTGELFF
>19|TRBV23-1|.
CASSLPPVGTPKNTGELFF
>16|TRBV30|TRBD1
CAWSDYPGQGNYGYTF
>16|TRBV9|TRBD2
CASSVDEAGVGRTQYF
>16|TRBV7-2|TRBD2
CASSLVRASGSNEQFF
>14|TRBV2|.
CATTPDLDNTEAFF
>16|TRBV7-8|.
CASSLEGWGPYNEQFF
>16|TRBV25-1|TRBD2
CASSEWVTSRINEQYF
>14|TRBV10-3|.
CAIGPREPYNEQFF
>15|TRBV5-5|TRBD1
CASSQRQGAQDEQYF
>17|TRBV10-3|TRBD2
CAISSGTSGRASYEQYF
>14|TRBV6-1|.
CASSEMGNWEPQHF
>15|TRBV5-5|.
CASSLYTGRNTEAFF
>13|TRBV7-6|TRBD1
CASSLAGGWEQYF
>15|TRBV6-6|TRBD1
CASSQGQVGPYEQYF
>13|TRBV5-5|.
CASSWGDNYGYTF
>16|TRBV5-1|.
CASSWGGDDRGGEQYF
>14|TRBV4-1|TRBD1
CASSQDQGAGELFF
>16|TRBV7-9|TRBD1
CASSPDRVAGGTEAFF
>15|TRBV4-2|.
CASSQGLMVKNIQYF
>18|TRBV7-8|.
CASSLVVRGEIAKNIQYF
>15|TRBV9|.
CASSVAFGRTDTQYF
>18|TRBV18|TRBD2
CASSLGGLAGGPSNEQFF
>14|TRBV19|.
CASTYRDLRTEAFF
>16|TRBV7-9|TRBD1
CASSLGSTGAGYGYTF
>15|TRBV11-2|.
CASTPEVPAVGEQFF
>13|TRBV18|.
CASSRAINEKLFF
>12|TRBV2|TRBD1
CASSEGQGVQYF
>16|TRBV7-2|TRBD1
CASSLHRTGGVSPLHF
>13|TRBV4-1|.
CASSQRVLLEQYF
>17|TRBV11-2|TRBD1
CASSLAPGQISGNTIYF
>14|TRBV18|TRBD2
CASSQWTSIHEQFF
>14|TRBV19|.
CASSPRRMNTEAFF
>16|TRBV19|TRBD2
CASSGVAGGPGETQYF
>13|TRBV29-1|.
CSATEGSYNEQFF
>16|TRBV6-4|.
CASSDSVDGVWNEQFF
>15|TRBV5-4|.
CASRAGPDSGNTIYF